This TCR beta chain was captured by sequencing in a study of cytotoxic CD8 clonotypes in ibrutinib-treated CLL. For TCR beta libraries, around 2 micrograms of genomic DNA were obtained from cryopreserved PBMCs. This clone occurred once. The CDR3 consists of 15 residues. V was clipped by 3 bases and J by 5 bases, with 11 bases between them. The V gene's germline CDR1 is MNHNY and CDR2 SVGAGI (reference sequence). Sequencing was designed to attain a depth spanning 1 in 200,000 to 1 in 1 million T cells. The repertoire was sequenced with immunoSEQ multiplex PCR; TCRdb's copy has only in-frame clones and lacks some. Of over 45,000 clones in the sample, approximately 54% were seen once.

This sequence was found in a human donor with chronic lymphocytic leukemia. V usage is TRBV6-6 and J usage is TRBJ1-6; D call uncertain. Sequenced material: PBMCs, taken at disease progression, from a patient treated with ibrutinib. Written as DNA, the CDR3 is TGTGCCAGCAGTTATCGGAGGGCGGATAATTCACCCCTCCACTTT. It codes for CASSYRRADNSPLHF.